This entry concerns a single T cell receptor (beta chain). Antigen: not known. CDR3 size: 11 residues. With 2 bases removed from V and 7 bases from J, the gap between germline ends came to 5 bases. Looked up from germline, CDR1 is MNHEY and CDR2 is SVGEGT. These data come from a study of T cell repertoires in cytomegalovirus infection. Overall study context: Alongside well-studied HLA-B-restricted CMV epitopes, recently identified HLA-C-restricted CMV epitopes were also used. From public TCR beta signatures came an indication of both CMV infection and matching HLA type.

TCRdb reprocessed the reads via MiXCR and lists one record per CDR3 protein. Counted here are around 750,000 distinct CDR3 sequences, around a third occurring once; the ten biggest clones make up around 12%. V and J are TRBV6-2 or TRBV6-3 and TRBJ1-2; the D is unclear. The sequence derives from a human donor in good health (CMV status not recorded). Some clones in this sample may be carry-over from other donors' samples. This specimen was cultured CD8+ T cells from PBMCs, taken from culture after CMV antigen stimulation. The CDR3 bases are TGTGCCAGCAGTTACGGTTTTGGCTACACCTTC. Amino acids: CASSYGFGYTF.